This TCR beta chain emerged from a study of blood T cell repertoires in COVID-19. Study details: The United States, Italy and Spain supplied acute and convalescent COVID-19 samples.

Germline V lookup: CDR1 SGHRS, CDR2 YFSETQ. Trimming took 4 bases from V and 5 from J; bases not matched to a gene: 6. The CDR3 has 14 amino acids. Clones were read by immunoSEQ multiplex PCR, and TCRdb kept only the in-frame ones, dropping some. Here the sample spans some 130,000 clones, around 73% being singletons. The J gene is TRBJ2-7, the V gene TRBV5-1, with TRBD1 matching 10 bases. The sample was peripheral blood. The source is a man aged 55 to 70 who had recovered from COVID-19. CDR3 nucleotides: TGCGCCAGCAGCCACGGGACAGGGGAACACGAGCAGTACTTC. The encoded protein is CASSHGTGEHEQYF. The full variable domain, its missing parts supplied by reference TRBV5-1 and TRBJ2-7, is KAGVTQTPRYLIKTRGQQVTLSCSPISGHRSVSWYQQTPGQGLQFLFEYFSETQRNKGNFPGRFSGRQFSNSRSEMNVSTLELGDSALYLCASSHGTGEHEQYFGPGTRLTVT.